These 27 T cell receptor beta chains share one sample of origin, sequenced in a study of OX40 agonist ivuxolimab in advanced cancers. Assay: immunoSEQ multiplex PCR; the TCRdb copy retains only in-frame clones and omits some. The sample has roughly 80,000 clones; roughly 84% are singletons. The sequenced sample was CD4+ or CD8+ T cells sorted from blood, obtained in a trial of the OX40 agonist ivuxolimab. The receptors were sampled from an adult with an advanced solid tumor such as melanoma, head and neck, liver or kidney cancer.

As concerns this clone: One junction end does not reproduce the germline sequence, and a read error may be involved. Other DNA sequences in the sample encode the same CDR3. This rearrangement joins TRBV11-2 to TRBJ1-3; a weak D match, TRBD1 (6 bases). The CDR3 has 15 residues. Germline loops: CDR1 SGHAT, CDR2 FQNNGV. CDR3 nucleotide sequence: TGCGCCAGCAACCGCGGACAGTCCTCTGGAAACACCATATATTTT. This gives the protein CASNRGQSSGNTIYF. The full variable domain, rest sourced from reference TRBV11-2 and TRBJ1-3, is EAGVAQSPRYKIIEKRQSVAFWCNPISGHATLYWYQQILGQGPKLLIQFQNNGVVDDSQLPKDRFSAERLKGVDSTLKIQPAKLEDSAVYLCASNRGQSSGNTIYFGEGSWLTVV.

Regarding this clone: The junction does not match germline at one end; this may be a read error. The J gene is TRBJ2-2, the V gene TRBV2, with D possibly being TRBD1 (6 bases). Germline V lookup: CDR1 SNHLY, CDR2 FYNNEI. The CDR3 runs 14 residues. CDR3 in amino acids: CASSRDRNSGELFF. CDR3 in DNA: TGTGCCAGCAGTCGAGACAGGAACTCCGGGGAGCTGTTTTTT.

The chain carries TRBV2 and TRBJ2-3; 7 bases are shared with TRBD1. The CDR3 loop spans 15 amino acids. V lost 7 bases, J lost 1 base, and 8 bases stayed unmatched. Germline V gene data show CDR1 as SNHLY and CDR2 as FYNNEI. The CDR3 DNA reads TGTGCCAGCACCCGACAGGGAAGGGGCACAGATACGCAGTATTTT. Translated, it gives CASTRQGRGTDTQYF.

V is TRBV7-8 and J is TRBJ1-1, with D possibly matching TRBD1 (6 bases). Looked up from germline, CDR1 is SGHVS and CDR2 is FQNEAQ. Deletions cut 5 bases from V and 4 bases from J, with 17 bases between. The CDR3 spans 15 residues. DNA of the CDR3: TGTGCCAGCAGCCGTTGGACAGCCCAGGTCACTGAAGCTTTCTTT. It yields the protein CASSRWTAQVTEAFF.

The chain employs TRBV4-2 and TRBJ2-5; 13 bases map to TRBD2. The CDR3 covers 18 residues. The junction had 6 bases not matched to a gene; V was cut back by 1 base and J by 1 base. Germline V gives CDR1 LGHNA, CDR2 YNFKEQ. As DNA, the CDR3 is TGTGCCAGCAGCCAAGCTACTAGCGGGGGGGCCCGCCAAGAGACCCAGTACTTC. It is translated as CASSQATSGGARQETQYF.

The chain employs TRBV11-2 and TRBJ2-3; 8 bases align to TRBD1. The V segment lost 5 bases and the J segment 2 bases; nucleotides outside the gene matches: 15. Germline values: CDR1 SGHAT, CDR2 FQNNGV. The CDR3 extends over 18 amino acids. The CDR3: CASSQRSRQGMFTDTQYF. The CDR3 DNA sequence: TGTGCCAGCAGCCAGCGATCCCGACAGGGGATGTTCACAGATACGCAGTATTTT. The full variable domain, in which reference TRBV11-2 and TRBJ2-3 provide the parts outside the CDR3, is EAGVAQSPRYKIIEKRQSVAFWCNPISGHATLYWYQQILGQGPKLLIQFQNNGVVDDSQLPKDRFSAERLKGVDSTLKIQPAKLEDSAVYLCASSQRSRQGMFTDTQYFGPGTRLTVL.

The chain has TRBV6-5 and TRBJ1-5; perhaps TRBD1 as D (6 bases). The CDR3 length is 15 residues. V lost 5 bases and J 3 bases, leaving 14 bases between the germline ends. Per germline, CDR1 MNHEY and CDR2 SVGAGI. The CDR3 nucleotides read TGTGCCAGCAGTGCCTCAGGGGTCATCAATCAGCCCCAGCATTTT. Translating gives CASSASGVINQPQHF.

The gene calls are TRBV4-2 and TRBJ2-3; D gene unclear. From germline, CDR1 is LGHNA and CDR2 YNFKEQ. The CDR3 spans 15 residues. V was cut by 4 bases and J by 5 bases, with 16 bases left in between. The CDR3 sequence is CASSLQSSGVDTQYF. CDR3 sequence (DNA): TGTGCCAGCAGCCTCCAGTCAAGTGGAGTAGATACGCAGTATTTT.

The chain couples TRBV27 to TRBJ2-7, with 11 bases that match TRBD2. The germline gives CDR1 MNHEY, CDR2 SMNVEV (reference sequence). This CDR3 comprises 19 residues. With V trimmed by 0 bases and J by 7 bases, 17 bases remained unmatched. The CDR3 spells CASSLSRGGIVGTSGEQYF. DNA for the CDR3: TGTGCCAGCAGTTTATCGAGAGGGGGCATTGTGGGGACTAGCGGTGAGCAGTACTTC.

The CDR3 region has the DNA TGTGCCAGCAGACAGACGATGGGGCAGGGGCAGCCCCAGCATTTT. This gives the protein CASRQTMGQGQPQHF. This chain uses TRBV28 with TRBJ1-5, with TRBD1 as a possible D gene (6 bases). Germline CDR1 MDHEN, CDR2 SYDVKM. Trimming left V 6 bases short and J 7 bases short, with 19 bases between. This CDR3 is built from 15 residues.

This chain connects TRBV18 to TRBJ1-1, with unresolved D. The ends were cut back, 1 base at V and 0 bases at J, with 9 bases in the middle. The CDR3 length is 15 residues. CDR1 and CDR2 (germline): KGHSH, LQKENI. CDR3 sequence reads: CASSPQAVMNTEAFF. Here the CDR3 DNA reads TGTGCCAGCTCACCACAGGCCGTTATGAACACTGAAGCTTTCTTT.

The chain carries TRBV7-2 and TRBJ2-2; D gene uncertain. The V gene's germline CDR1 is SGHTA and CDR2 FQGNSA. The CDR3 has 14 residues. Trimming cost V 3 bases and J 4 bases, with 9 bases left between them. Here the CDR3 reads CASSFAAPTGELFF. CDR3 nucleotides: TGTGCCAGCAGCTTTGCAGCGCCCACCGGGGAGCTGTTTTTT.

The CDR3 DNA follows: TGTGCCACCAGCAGACCCGGGGATCCTCTCTCCTACGAGCAGTACTTC. Its translation is CATSRPGDPLSYEQYF. The gene calls are TRBV15 and TRBJ2-5; possible D gene TRBD2, 5 bases. The DNA end lines up better with TRBJ2-7; the J call may be wrong. This CDR3 has 16 residues. Germline CDR1 is LNHNV and CDR2 is YYDKDF (reference sequence).

The V gene is TRBV10-3, the J gene TRBJ2-7; D is possibly TRBD2 (7 bases). The CDR3 spans 13 residues. Trimming shortened V by 10 bases and J by 3 bases, and 16 bases separated the two germline ends. The germline V gene has CDR1 ENHRY and CDR2 SYGVKD. CDR3 coding DNA: TGTGCCAGCAGCGGGACACCTCACTACGAGCAGTACTTC. It codes for CASSGTPHYEQYF.

The chain recombines TRBV5-5 with TRBJ1-1; perhaps TRBD1 as D (6 bases). The CDR3 runs 15 residues. Per germline, CDR1 SGHKS and CDR2 YYEKEE (reference sequence). Trimming removed 2 bases from V and 7 bases from J, with 18 bases in between. CDR3 sequence reads: CASSLNRVPNGEAFF. CDR3 bases: TGTGCCAGCAGCTTAAACAGGGTCCCCAACGGTGAAGCTTTCTTT.

The rearrangement joins TRBV6-1 to TRBJ1-2; 7 nucleotides match TRBD1. V trimming: 4 bases; J trimming: 5 bases; junction bases outside the gene matches: 10. Germline CDR1 and CDR2: MNHNS and SASEGT. The CDR3 totals 15 residues. CDR3 nucleotides: TGTGCCAGCAGTGCGCAACAGGGGAATGTTTATGGCTACACCTTC. Translating it yields CASSAQQGNVYGYTF.

The J gene is TRBJ1-5, the V gene TRBV5-1; 9 nucleotides line up with TRBD1. V dropped 4 bases and J dropped 6; count of bases not matched to a gene: 5. The CDR3 is 14 amino acids. Per the germline V gene, CDR1 is SGHRS and CDR2 is YFSETQ. The CDR3 here is CASSEGTGSQPQHF. The CDR3 region has the DNA TGCGCCAGCAGCGAGGGGACAGGGTCTCAGCCCCAGCATTTT. Full variable domain (remainder filled in from reference TRBV5-1 and TRBJ1-5): KAGVTQTPRYLIKTRGQQVTLSCSPISGHRSVSWYQQTPGQGLQFLFEYFSETQRNKGNFPGRFSGRQFSNSRSEMNVSTLELGDSALYLCASSEGTGSQPQHFGDGTRLSIL.

This clone was counted a single time. This chain connects TRBV7-3 to TRBJ2-4, with TRBD1 matching over 9 bases. The trim removed 2 bases at V and 4 bases at J, leaving 6 bases unmatched. Germline values: CDR1 SGHTA, CDR2 FQGTGA. The CDR3 totals 16 residues. The CDR3 DNA sequence: TGTGCCAGCAGCTTAGCCGCTGGACAGGGGAAAAACATTCAGTACTTC. Its protein is CASSLAAGQGKNIQYF.

The J gene is TRBJ2-5, the V gene TRBV5-4; TRBD2 aligns across 9 bases. The J call may be incorrect, as the DNA end agrees better with TRBJ2-7. CDR3 size: 15 residues. Germline loops: CDR1 SGHNT, CDR2 YYREEE (reference sequence). The CDR3 here is CASSLETSGTYEQYF. CDR3 DNA sequence: TGTGCCAGCAGCTTGGAGACTAGCGGAACCTACGAGCAGTACTTC.

J is TRBJ1-3 and V is TRBV5-1; D perhaps matches TRBD1 (5 bases). CDR1 and CDR2 (germline): SGHRS, YFSETQ. V was clipped by 0 bases and J by 3 bases, with 7 bases between them. This CDR3 is built from 14 residues. CDR3 coding DNA: TGCGCCAGCAGCTTGGTCGGGGGTGGAAACACCATATATTTT. It translates to CASSLVGGGNTIYF.

This clone occurred a few times. The chain's CDR3 is CASSESGRDEQYF. Here the CDR3 DNA reads TGCGCCAGCAGTGAGTCCGGGAGGGACGAGCAGTACTTC. V and J are TRBV10-2 and TRBJ2-7; TRBD2 matches at 8 bases. The CDR3 is made up of 13 amino acids. Germline lookup yields CDR1 WSHSY and CDR2 SAAADI. V lost 0 bases, J lost 5 bases, and 0 bases stayed unmatched.

The V gene is TRBV5-5, the J gene TRBJ2-7, with 8 nucleotides matching TRBD2. This CDR3 spans 15 amino acids. Germline V gene sequence: CDR1 SGHKS, CDR2 YYEKEE (reference sequence). The J segment lost 3 bases and the V segment lost 4 bases, leaving 9 bases of the junction unmatched. The CDR3 nucleotides are TGTGCCAGCAGCCGGACGACTAGCGTACTCTACGAGCAGTACTTC. Translated: CASSRTTSVLYEQYF.

The V gene is TRBV2, the J gene TRBJ2-7; no firm D call. CDR1 and CDR2 from the germline V gene are SNHLY and FYNNEI. Trimming removed 3 bases at V and 7 bases at J, with 13 bases between. The CDR3 extends over 13 amino acids. The CDR3 sequence: CASSDRRIREQYF. The CDR3, as DNA: TGTGCCAGCAGTGATCGTCGAATTCGTGAGCAGTACTTC.

V is TRBV19 and J is TRBJ1-1; 11 bases align to TRBD1. The CDR3 is 18 residues long. Trimming at V came to 4 bases and at J to 3 bases, leaving 13 bases not matched to a gene. From germline, CDR1 is LNHDA and CDR2 SQIVND (reference sequence). The CDR3 coding sequence is TGTGCCAGTAGTACCCTAGGACAGGGGGCGGTTAAGGACACTGAAGCTTTCTTT. It is translated as CASSTLGQGAVKDTEAFF.

Points on this clone: Other DNA sequences in this specimen translate into the identical CDR3. The rearrangement links TRBV10-3 to TRBJ1-4; D uncertain. Germline V gene lookup returns CDR1 ENHRY and CDR2 SYGVKD. The CDR3 extends over 13 amino acids. The V end was cut by 7 bases, the J end by 0 bases, with 6 bases between. The CDR3 is CAIKSATNEKLFF. CDR3 nucleotides: TGTGCCATCAAATCAGCAACTAATGAAAAACTGTTTTTT.

This chain's CDR3 is CASSVNRVSNQPQHF. Here the CDR3 DNA reads TGTGCCAGCAGTGTCAACAGGGTTAGCAATCAGCCCCAGCATTTT. The chain is built from TRBV2 and TRBJ1-5, with a possible D match to TRBD1 (6 bases). Germline CDR1 and CDR2: SNHLY and FYNNEI. The CDR3 loop spans 15 amino acids. With 4 bases removed from V and 0 bases from J, the gap between germline ends came to 10 bases. Full variable domain (rest looked up from reference TRBV2 and TRBJ1-5): EPEVTQTPSHQVTQMGQEVILRCVPISNHLYFYWYRQILGQKVEFLVSFYNNEISEKSEIFDDQFSVERPDGSNFTLKIRSTKLEDSAMYFCASSVNRVSNQPQHFGDGTRLSIL.

There are a few counts of this clone. The CDR3 protein is CASSEGNSGAFF. CDR3 DNA: TGTGCCAGCAGTGAGGGTAACAGTGGAGCTTTCTTT. The chain employs TRBV25-1 and TRBJ1-1; D is ambiguous. The germline CDR1 and CDR2 sequences are MGHDK and SYGVNS. The CDR3 covers 12 residues. V was pared by 3 bases and J by 10 bases, with 12 bases between.